Below, one TCR beta chain is given with its context. The sample comes from a study of T-cell reconstitution after alpha-beta-depleted transplantation in children. Trimming took 3 bases from V and 4 from J, leaving 7 bases between them. Germline assignment: CDR1 SQVTM and CDR2 ANQGSEA. This CDR3 comprises 11 residues. Unique molecular identifiers were incorporated into the prepared TCRbeta library. One entry per CDR3 protein results from TCRdb running MiXCR on the PCR reads. The table lists 500,000 or so distinct CDR3 sequences, approximately 32% of them singletons. The material was PBMCs from the stem cell graft donor, obtained from the stem cell graft. The V gene is TRBV29-1, the J gene TRBJ2-7; D is ambiguous. This clonotype was sampled from a human donor who donated a stem cell graft to a child with aplastic anemia. The CDR3: CSVEEQYEQYF. DNA for the CDR3: TGCAGCGTTGAGGAGCAATACGAGCAGTACTTC.